This T cell receptor (beta chain) was recovered during a study of CD8 T cells in Susac syndrome. cDNA came from roughly 0.5 to 1 ug RNA primed by random hexamers. It was immunoSEQ multiplex PCR that amplified TCR beta CDR3 across 54 Vbeta and 13 Jbeta. TCRdb re-analysed the immunoSEQ multiplex PCR reads in MiXCR, keeping a single row per CDR3 protein. The table lists 100,000 to 150,000 distinct CDR3 sequences, roughly 76% of them singletons, with around 0.5% in the top ten. V was shortened by 10 bases and J by 4 bases, with 13 bases between the two germline ends. The CDR3 is 12 amino acids. CDR1 SNHLY and CDR2 FYNNEI come from the germline V gene. Both CD4+ and CD8+ T cells were negatively isolated, and TEMRA cells underwent FACS enrichment.

Sequenced material: CD8+ T cells from PBMCs. The chain links TRBV2 to TRBJ2-5; a possible D gene is TRBD2 (5 bases). The clonotype comes from a human donor with multiple sclerosis. The CDR3 sequence is CAIWGVRETQYF. The DNA for the CDR3 is TGTGCCATCTGGGGAGTGAGAGAGACCCAGTACTTC.